These T cell receptor beta chains were read from a single sample in a study of T cell repertoires in cytomegalovirus infection. MiXCR, applied by TCRdb to the reads, yields one record per CDR3 protein. The sample records hundreds of thousands of distinct CDR3 sequences, roughly 35% being singletons. The sample taken for sequencing was PBMCs. These receptors were taken from a human donor in good health (CMV status not recorded). Some clones in this sample may be carry-over from other donors' samples. The CDR3 runs from the conserved cysteine through the conserved F or W. A D gene is named only where the DNA matches it firmly. Size tells how often a clone was seen (once, few, many) or the class of an expanded clone, and some rows leave it out.

CDR3aa: CASSFAGTQETQYF
CDR3nt: TGTGCCAGCAGTTTTGCAGGAACCCAAGAGACCCAGTACTTC
abundance: NA
j_gene: TRBJ2-5
d_gene: NA
v_gene: TRBV28

CDR3aa: CSAQGLEGYQPQHF
CDR3nt: TGCAGTGCTCAGGGGTTGGAGGGGTACCAGCCCCAGCATTTT
abundance: NA
j_gene: TRBJ1-5
d_gene: NA
v_gene: TRBV20-1

CDR3aa: CASSLPGLGELFF
CDR3nt: TGTGCCAGCAGCTTACCTGGGCTCGGGGAGCTGTTTTTT
abundance: few
j_gene: TRBJ2-2
d_gene: NA
v_gene: TRBV11-3

CDR3aa: CASSPTGVGYNEQFF
CDR3nt: TGCGCCAGCAGCCCCACAGGGGTCGGCTACAATGAGCAGTTCTTC
abundance: few
j_gene: TRBJ2-1
d_gene: TRBD1
v_gene: TRBV4-1

CDR3aa: CASSSKFGNTIYF
CDR3nt: TGTGCCAGCAGTTCAAAATTTGGAAACACCATATATTTT
abundance: NA
j_gene: TRBJ1-3
d_gene: NA
v_gene: TRBV9

CDR3aa: CASSRILAGSTDTQYF
CDR3nt: TGCGCCAGCAGCCGTATACTAGCGGGAAGCACAGATACGCAGTATTTT
abundance: NA
j_gene: TRBJ2-3
d_gene: TRBD2
v_gene: TRBV4-1

CDR3aa: CASSRPGGVLPEAFF
CDR3nt: TGTGCCAGCAGCCGCCCAGGGGGCGTGTTACCTGAAGCTTTCTTT
abundance: many
j_gene: TRBJ1-1
d_gene: TRBD1
v_gene: TRBV7-2

CDR3aa: CASRVLTIGNTEAFF
CDR3nt: TGTGCCAGCAGAGTATTAACCATTGGGAACACTGAAGCTTTCTTT
abundance: NA
j_gene: TRBJ1-1
d_gene: NA
v_gene: TRBV28

CDR3aa: CASSSGDGATYEQYF
CDR3nt: TGTGCCAGCAGCTCGGGGGACGGAGCCACCTACGAGCAGTACTTC
abundance: few
j_gene: TRBJ2-7
d_gene: NA
v_gene: TRBV7-6

CDR3aa: CARSFTGLGRGANVLTF
CDR3nt: TGTGCCAGAAGTTTCACAGGTCTGGGTCGGGGGGCCAACGTCCTGACTTTC
abundance: NA
j_gene: TRBJ2-6
d_gene: NA
v_gene: TRBV28

CDR3aa: CASSHPRGGGSTYEQYF
CDR3nt: TGTGCCAGCAGCCACCCCCGGGGGGGGGGATCTACCTACGAGCAGTACTTC
abundance: NA
j_gene: TRBJ2-7
d_gene: TRBD2
v_gene: TRBV11-3

CDR3aa: CASSPQSASSGAIEQYF
CDR3nt: TGTGCCAGCAGCCCCCAAAGCGCGTCTAGCGGAGCGATCGAGCAGTACTTC
abundance: few
j_gene: TRBJ2-7
d_gene: TRBD2
v_gene: TRBV7-8

CDR3aa: CASSRGTGGAFF
CDR3nt: TGTGCCAGTAGCAGAGGGACAGGGGGAGCTTTCTTT
abundance: NA
j_gene: TRBJ1-1
d_gene: TRBD1
v_gene: TRBV19

CDR3aa: CASIQDLTENQPQHF
CDR3nt: TGCGCCAGCATCCAAGATCTAACGGAGAATCAGCCCCAGCATTTT
abundance: NA
j_gene: TRBJ1-5
d_gene: NA
v_gene: TRBV4-1

CDR3aa: CASSPRDSLYEQYF
CDR3nt: TGTGCCAGCAGCCCGAGGGACTCACTTTACGAGCAGTACTTC
abundance: many
j_gene: TRBJ2-7
d_gene: NA
v_gene: TRBV7-9

CDR3aa: CASSFNQPQHF
CDR3nt: TGTGCCAGCAGTTTCAATCAGCCCCAGCATTTT
abundance: many
j_gene: TRBJ1-5
d_gene: NA
v_gene: TRBV12-3/TRBV12-4

CDR3aa: CASSGGGLHKVYTF
CDR3nt: TGTGCCAGCAGTGGGGGGGGGTTGCACAAGGTCTACACCTTC
abundance: NA
j_gene: TRBJ1-2
d_gene: NA
v_gene: TRBV27

CDR3aa: CASSSRQGETQYF
CDR3nt: TGTGCCAGCAGTTCTCGACAGGGCGAGACCCAGTACTTC
abundance: NA
j_gene: TRBJ2-5
d_gene: TRBD1
v_gene: TRBV12-3/TRBV12-4

CDR3aa: CASSLSRGRLAGEWFF
CDR3nt: TGTGCCAGCAGTTTATCGAGGGGCAGACTAGCGGGAGAATGGTTCTTC
abundance: few
j_gene: TRBJ2-1
d_gene: TRBD2
v_gene: TRBV27

CDR3aa: CASRGKGQGYEQYF
CDR3nt: TGTGCCAGCAGGGGCAAGGGACAGGGGTACGAGCAGTACTTC
abundance: NA
j_gene: TRBJ2-7
d_gene: TRBD1
v_gene: TRBV28

CDR3aa: CASRLRTGNQPQHF
CDR3nt: TGTGCCAGTAGGCTACGGACAGGCAATCAGCCCCAGCATTTT
abundance: few
j_gene: TRBJ1-5
d_gene: NA
v_gene: TRBV19

CDR3aa: CASGPPGDTEAFF
CDR3nt: TGTGCTAGTGGCCCACCTGGGGACACTGAAGCTTTCTTT
abundance: few
j_gene: TRBJ1-1
d_gene: NA
v_gene: TRBV12-5

CDR3aa: CASSPVSGMDTGELFF
CDR3nt: TGTGCCAGCAGCCCCGTTAGTGGGATGGACACCGGGGAGCTGTTTTTT
abundance: few
j_gene: TRBJ2-2
d_gene: NA
v_gene: TRBV7-3

CDR3aa: CSVGAGQGAYGYTF
CDR3nt: TGCAGCGTTGGGGCAGGACAGGGGGCCTATGGCTACACCTTC
abundance: NA
j_gene: TRBJ1-2
d_gene: TRBD1
v_gene: TRBV29-1

CDR3aa: CASSDWVGNTEAFF
CDR3nt: TGTGCCAGCAGTGATTGGGTTGGAAACACTGAAGCTTTCTTT
abundance: few
j_gene: TRBJ1-1
d_gene: NA
v_gene: TRBV2

CDR3aa: CASSFQGTGNTIYF
CDR3nt: TGTGCCAGCAGTTTTCAGGGGACTGGAAACACCATATATTTT
abundance: few
j_gene: TRBJ1-3
d_gene: NA
v_gene: TRBV12-3/TRBV12-4

CDR3aa: CASGQLRGRDYEQYF
CDR3nt: TGTGCCAGCGGACAACTCAGGGGGCGAGACTACGAGCAGTACTTC
abundance: NA
j_gene: TRBJ2-7
d_gene: TRBD1
v_gene: TRBV11-2

CDR3aa: CASSLEGTGTYEQYF
CDR3nt: TGCGCCAGCAGCTTGGAGGGGACAGGGACCTACGAGCAGTACTTC
abundance: many
j_gene: TRBJ2-7
d_gene: TRBD1
v_gene: TRBV5-1

CDR3aa: CASTSAGRGSNQPQHF
CDR3nt: TGTGCCAGCACCTCGGCAGGGCGAGGCAGCAATCAGCCCCAGCATTTT
abundance: few
j_gene: TRBJ1-5
d_gene: NA
v_gene: TRBV28

CDR3aa: CSARDPAGAYEQYF
CDR3nt: TGCAGTGCTAGAGATCCTGCAGGGGCCTACGAGCAGTACTTC
abundance: few
j_gene: TRBJ2-7
d_gene: NA
v_gene: TRBV20-1

CDR3aa: CSARGLAGTGELFF
CDR3nt: TGCAGTGCTAGAGGGCTAGCGGGCACCGGGGAGCTGTTTTTT
abundance: many
j_gene: TRBJ2-2
d_gene: TRBD2
v_gene: TRBV20-1

CDR3aa: CASSPWLGQGLTEAFF
CDR3nt: TGTGCCAGCAGCCCTTGGTTAGGACAGGGCCTCACTGAAGCTTTCTTT
abundance: few
j_gene: TRBJ1-1
d_gene: TRBD1
v_gene: TRBV12-3/TRBV12-4

CDR3aa: CASSFNPLPTPFSYEQYF
CDR3nt: TGTGCCAGCAGTTTTAACCCACTTCCGACCCCGTTCTCCTACGAGCAGTACTTC
abundance: few
j_gene: TRBJ2-7
d_gene: NA
v_gene: TRBV28

CDR3aa: CASSLVAGKVEQFF
CDR3nt: TGCGCCAGCAGCTTGGTTGCCGGGAAGGTCGAGCAGTTCTTC
abundance: few
j_gene: TRBJ2-1
d_gene: NA
v_gene: TRBV5-1

CDR3aa: CASSSESENTEAFF
CDR3nt: TGTGCCAGCAGCTCCGAGTCGGAGAACACTGAAGCTTTCTTT
abundance: NA
j_gene: TRBJ1-1
d_gene: NA
v_gene: TRBV5-8

CDR3aa: CASSRDRGNEQFF
CDR3nt: TGTGCCAGCAGCCGAGACAGGGGCAATGAGCAGTTCTTC
abundance: many
j_gene: TRBJ2-1
d_gene: TRBD1
v_gene: TRBV7-2

CDR3aa: CASSLYSRYANNEQFF
CDR3nt: TGTGCCAGCAGCTTATATAGTCGCTACGCCAACAATGAGCAGTTCTTC
abundance: many
j_gene: TRBJ2-1
d_gene: NA
v_gene: TRBV7-2

CDR3aa: CASREPDFRTYGYTF
CDR3nt: TGTGCCAGCAGGGAACCGGACTTCAGGACCTATGGCTACACCTTC
abundance: NA
j_gene: TRBJ1-2
d_gene: NA
v_gene: TRBV6-6

CDR3aa: CASSSTARGLGKPQHF
CDR3nt: TGTGCCAGCAGCTCCACCGCCCGGGGGCTGGGGAAGCCCCAGCATTTT
abundance: once
j_gene: TRBJ1-5
d_gene: NA
v_gene: TRBV7-2

CDR3aa: CASTEGTHTGELFF
CDR3nt: TGTGCCAGCACCGAGGGGACACACACCGGGGAGCTGTTTTTT
abundance: NA
j_gene: TRBJ2-2
d_gene: NA
v_gene: TRBV6-6

CDR3aa: CSAREWTVSNQPQHF
CDR3nt: TGCAGTGCTAGAGAATGGACAGTAAGCAATCAGCCCCAGCATTTT
abundance: NA
j_gene: TRBJ1-5
d_gene: NA
v_gene: TRBV20-1

CDR3aa: CASSYFGRQPQHF
CDR3nt: TGTGCCAGCAGTTACTTTGGGCGGCAGCCCCAGCATTTT
abundance: few
j_gene: TRBJ1-5
d_gene: NA
v_gene: TRBV6-2/TRBV6-3

CDR3aa: CASSDLQRYSNQPQHF
CDR3nt: TGCGCCAGCAGTGACTTGCAGCGCTATAGCAATCAGCCCCAGCATTTT
abundance: NA
j_gene: TRBJ1-5
d_gene: NA
v_gene: TRBV10-2

CDR3aa: CAISGRREGGELFF
CDR3nt: TGTGCCATCAGTGGTCGGCGGGAGGGCGGGGAGCTGTTTTTT
abundance: NA
j_gene: TRBJ2-2
d_gene: TRBD2
v_gene: TRBV10-3

CDR3aa: CASSFQTGNTIYF
CDR3nt: TGTGCCAGCAGCTTTCAAACTGGAAACACCATATATTTT
abundance: many
j_gene: TRBJ1-3
d_gene: NA
v_gene: TRBV7-2

CDR3aa: CASSLLEGRFF
CDR3nt: TGTGCCAGCAGCCTGTTGGAGGGAAGGTTCTTC
abundance: NA
j_gene: TRBJ2-1
d_gene: NA
v_gene: TRBV7-9

CDR3aa: CASSSAPDRTGEQYF
CDR3nt: TGTGCCAGCAGCTCAGCCCCGGACAGGACTGGCGAGCAGTACTTC
abundance: NA
j_gene: TRBJ2-7
d_gene: TRBD1
v_gene: TRBV13

CDR3aa: CSATTKTSGISYNEQFF
CDR3nt: TGCAGTGCTACGACCAAGACTAGCGGGATCTCCTACAATGAGCAGTTCTTC
abundance: NA
j_gene: TRBJ2-1
d_gene: TRBD2
v_gene: TRBV20-1

CDR3aa: CASSLAPHEQYF
CDR3nt: TGTGCCAGCAGTTTAGCGCCTCACGAGCAGTACTTC
abundance: many
j_gene: TRBJ2-7
d_gene: NA
v_gene: TRBV12-3/TRBV12-4

CDR3aa: CASSWGQGAYEQYF
CDR3nt: TGTGCCAGCAGCTGGGGACAGGGGGCCTACGAGCAGTACTTC
abundance: NA
j_gene: TRBJ2-7
d_gene: TRBD1
v_gene: TRBV7-9

CDR3aa: CASSEVSSWTFQETQYF
CDR3nt: TGTGCCAGCAGTGAAGTTTCTTCCTGGACCTTCCAAGAGACCCAGTACTTC
abundance: few
j_gene: TRBJ2-5
d_gene: NA
v_gene: TRBV6-1

CDR3aa: CASSTPQGRSSGNTIYF
CDR3nt: TGTGCCAGTAGTACCCCACAGGGGCGCAGCTCTGGAAACACCATATATTTT
abundance: NA
j_gene: TRBJ1-3
d_gene: TRBD1
v_gene: TRBV19

CDR3aa: CATSRRNQETQYF
CDR3nt: TGTGCCACCAGCAGACGCAACCAAGAGACCCAGTACTTC
abundance: NA
j_gene: TRBJ2-5
d_gene: NA
v_gene: TRBV15

CDR3aa: CAIRGTSGTYEQYF
CDR3nt: TGTGCCATCAGGGGGACTAGCGGGACGTACGAGCAGTACTTC
abundance: NA
j_gene: TRBJ2-7
d_gene: TRBD2
v_gene: TRBV10-3

CDR3aa: CSPLIPINDEQFF
CDR3nt: TGCAGTCCCTTAATTCCGATTAACGATGAGCAGTTCTTC
abundance: NA
j_gene: TRBJ2-1
d_gene: NA
v_gene: TRBV20-1

CDR3aa: CASRSHLNYGYTF
CDR3nt: TGTGCCAGCAGAAGTCACTTAAACTATGGCTACACCTTC
abundance: few
j_gene: TRBJ1-2
d_gene: NA
v_gene: TRBV7-9

CDR3aa: CSARLAAGSYNEQFF
CDR3nt: TGCAGTGCTAGACTAGCGGCTGGCTCCTACAATGAGCAGTTCTTC
abundance: few
j_gene: TRBJ2-1
d_gene: TRBD2
v_gene: TRBV20-1

CDR3aa: CASSRDRADYNSPLHF
CDR3nt: TGTGCCAGCAGCCGAGACAGAGCAGACTATAATTCACCCCTCCACTTT
abundance: NA
j_gene: TRBJ1-6
d_gene: NA
v_gene: TRBV4-2